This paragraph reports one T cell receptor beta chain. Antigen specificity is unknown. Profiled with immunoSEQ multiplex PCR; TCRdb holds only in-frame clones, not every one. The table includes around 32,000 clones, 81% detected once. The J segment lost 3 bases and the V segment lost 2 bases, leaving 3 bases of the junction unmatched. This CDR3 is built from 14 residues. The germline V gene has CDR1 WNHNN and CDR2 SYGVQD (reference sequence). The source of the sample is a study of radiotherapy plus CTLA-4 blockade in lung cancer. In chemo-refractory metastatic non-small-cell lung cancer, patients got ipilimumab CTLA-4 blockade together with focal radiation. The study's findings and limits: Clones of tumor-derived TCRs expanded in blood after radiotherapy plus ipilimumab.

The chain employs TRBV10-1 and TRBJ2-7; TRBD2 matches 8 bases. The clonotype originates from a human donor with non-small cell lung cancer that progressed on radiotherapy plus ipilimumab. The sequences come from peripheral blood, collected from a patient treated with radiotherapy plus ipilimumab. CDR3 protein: CASSEGTRFYEQYF. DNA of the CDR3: TGCGCCAGCAGTGAGGGGACTAGATTCTACGAGCAGTACTTC.